What follows are 27 T cell receptor beta chains derived from one specimen sequenced in a study of T cell responses to AZD1222 COVID-19 vaccine. Profiled with immunoSEQ multiplex PCR; TCRdb holds only in-frame clones, not every one. The data show some 90,000 clones, 88% seen once. Sequences were derived from peripheral blood, sampled on day 0 of AZD1222 vaccination. These TCRs come from an adult in good health.

The chain uses TRBV5-1 and TRBJ1-1; D ambiguous. Germline-derived CDR1 and CDR2 are SGHRS and YFSETQ. V was clipped by 2 bases and J by 0 bases, with 5 bases between them. This CDR3 has 13 residues. The CDR3 bases are TGCGCCAGCAGCTTACGGTTGAACACTGAAGCTTTCTTT. It is translated as CASSLRLNTEAFF.

The CDR3 sequence is CASSPLGQVQETQYF. CDR3 sequence (DNA): TGTGCCAGCAGCCCTCTCGGACAAGTTCAAGAGACCCAGTACTTC. This chain joins TRBV7-6 and TRBJ2-5, with D perhaps TRBD1 (5 bases). Trimming shortened V by 5 bases and J by 2 bases, and 15 bases separated the two germline ends. CDR3 length: 15 amino acids. Germline assignment: CDR1 SGHVS and CDR2 FNYEAQ.

This rearrangement joins TRBV5-4 to TRBJ2-1; D is ambiguous. CDR3 size: 13 residues. V was cut by 4 bases and J by 5 bases, with 10 bases left in between. Germline CDR1 reads SGHNT; CDR2 reads YYREEE (reference sequence). Here the CDR3 reads CASSIGPDNEQFF. For the CDR3, the DNA is TGTGCCAGCAGCATTGGCCCTGACAATGAGCAGTTCTTC.

The DNA for the CDR3 is TGTGCCTGGAGTGTTTGGGGGGTCCCCGGGTGGGAGCAGTACTTC. This codes for CAWSVWGVPGWEQYF. The rearrangement joins TRBV30 to TRBJ2-7; D is perhaps TRBD2 (6 bases). Germline CDR1 and CDR2: GTSNPN and SVGIG (reference sequence). This CDR3 comprises 15 residues. The ends were cut back, 0 bases at V and 7 bases at J, with 19 bases in the middle.

This clone was counted between two and nine times. The CDR3 DNA follows: TGTGCCAGCAGCTTGAACCAGCCCCAGCATTTT. Translating it yields CASSLNQPQHF. The chain employs TRBV5-8 and TRBJ1-5; no reliable D call. This CDR3 has 11 amino acids. Trimming took off 1 base at V and 7 bases at J, with 3 bases between the two ends. The germline V gene encodes CDR1 SGHTS and CDR2 YDEGEE.

The chain uses TRBV29-1 and TRBJ1-6; D is possibly TRBD1 (6 bases). Between the trimmed V and J ends, which lost 5 bases and 13 bases, there was a span of 18 bases. CDR1 is SQVTM and CDR2 is ANQGSEA in the germline V gene. There are 13 residues in the CDR3. CDR3 bases: TGCAGCGTTTCCGAGGGGGGGAAAAGTCCCCTCCACTTT. This translates into CSVSEGGKSPLHF.

V and J are TRBV7-2 and TRBJ1-6, with TRBD1 identical over 8 bases. The CDR3 is made up of 16 amino acids. V lost 1 base and J lost 9; bases outside the gene matches: 8. Germline CDR1 and CDR2: SGHTA and FQGNSA. The CDR3 DNA reads TGTGCCAGCAGCTTAGTCCAGGGGGCGTATGGTTCACCCCTCCACTTT. It specifies CASSLVQGAYGSPLHF.

The chain joins TRBV30 to TRBJ1-5, with D possibly being TRBD1 (6 bases). This CDR3 contains 12 residues. The germline V gene encodes CDR1 GTSNPN and CDR2 SVGIG (reference sequence). Trimming took 0 bases from V and 6 from J, leaving 6 bases between them. The CDR3 DNA reads as TGTGCCTGGAGTGTCAGGGGTCAGCCCCAGCATTTT. This gives the protein CAWSVRGQPQHF.

This clone was observed a few times. The CDR3 bases are TGTGCCAGCTCCCCGGACTCCTCGGGTTCACCCCTCCACTTT. Residues: CASSPDSSGSPLHF. This sequence joins TRBV18 and TRBJ1-6; D not certain. Germline V gene data show CDR1 as KGHSH and CDR2 as LQKENI. The CDR3 spans 14 residues. The V and J ends lost 6 bases and 9 bases respectively, with 15 bases between them.

J is TRBJ1-6 and V is TRBV25-1, with D unresolved. Germline lookup yields CDR1 MGHDK and CDR2 SYGVNS. There are 15 residues in the CDR3. V shed 7 bases and J shed 9 bases, with 19 bases lying between them. CDR3 nucleotide sequence: TGTGCCAGCACTGCAACCGGACGCCGGTCTTCACCCCTCCACTTT. This gives the protein CASTATGRRSSPLHF.

This rearrangement joins TRBV24-1 to TRBJ1-2; possibly TRBD1 for D (6 bases). Trimming shortened V by 0 bases and J by 2 bases, and 12 bases separated the two germline ends. From germline, CDR1 is KGHDR and CDR2 SFDVKD. The CDR3 is 16 amino acids. The CDR3 sequence: CATSDLMGAINYGYTF. The CDR3 coding sequence is TGTGCCACCAGTGATTTGATGGGGGCAATAAACTATGGCTACACCTTC.

The chain combines TRBV30 with TRBJ2-5, with 7 positions matching TRBD1. CDR3 length: 12 amino acids. V shed 2 bases, J shed 4 bases, and the junction held 1 base outside the gene matches. Germline V lookup: CDR1 GTSNPN, CDR2 SVGIG (reference sequence). The CDR3 spells CAWSPGGETQYF. CDR3 in DNA: TGTGCCTGGAGTCCAGGGGGAGAGACCCAGTACTTC.

The chain employs TRBV5-1 and TRBJ2-1; TRBD1 matches at 9 bases. This CDR3 comprises 16 residues. CDR1 and CDR2 (germline): SGHRS, YFSETQ. V was pared by 5 bases and J by 0 bases, with 6 bases of the junction left unmatched. The CDR3 DNA reads TGCGCCAGCAGACCCGGGACAGGGTACTCCTACAATGAGCAGTTCTTC. Translated, it gives CASRPGTGYSYNEQFF. The entire variable domain, with the rest obtained from reference TRBV5-1 and TRBJ2-1, is as follows: KAGVTQTPRYLIKTRGQQVTLSCSPISGHRSVSWYQQTPGQGLQFLFEYFSETQRNKGNFPGRFSGRQFSNSRSEMNVSTLELGDSALYLCASRPGTGYSYNEQFFGPGTRLTVL.

The chain employs TRBV5-1 and TRBJ1-1; D uncertain. V dropped 1 base and J dropped 2 bases, with 6 bases sitting between them. This CDR3 region has 13 residues. CDR1 is SGHRS and CDR2 is YFSETQ in the germline V gene. CDR3 amino acids: CASSLTANTEAFF. In DNA form, the CDR3 reads TGCGCCAGCAGCTTGACAGCCAACACTGAAGCTTTCTTT.

This sequence joins TRBV24-1 and TRBJ2-7; 12 bases match TRBD1. Germline assignment: CDR1 KGHDR and CDR2 SFDVKD. Losses at the gene ends were 3 bases for V and 5 bases for J; bases not matched to a gene: 7. This CDR3 has 16 residues. As DNA, the CDR3 is TGTGCCACCAGTGATCCGGGACAGGGGGCAAGGCACGAGCAGTACTTC. This sequence encodes CATSDPGQGARHEQYF.

V gene TRBV19 combines with J gene TRBJ1-5; TRBD1 aligns across 7 bases. CDR1 is LNHDA, CDR2 SQIVND, per germline (reference sequence). The V and J ends lost 5 bases and 0 bases, in that order; junction bases with no gene match: 10. The CDR3 loop spans 17 amino acids. As DNA, the CDR3 is TGTGCCAGTAGTGGAGGGTTAGGGACAGCTAGCAATCAGCCCCAGCATTTT. This sequence encodes CASSGGLGTASNQPQHF.

This clone has a single count. The chain joins TRBV6-5 to TRBJ2-7; the match to TRBD2 covers 7 bases. V shed 10 bases and J 6 bases; nucleotides not matched to a gene: 12. Germline loops: CDR1 MNHEY, CDR2 SVGAGI. The CDR3 is 13 amino acids. The CDR3 bases are TGTGCCACCCGACTAGCTGGGCTCCCCGAGCAGTACTTC. Translation: CATRLAGLPEQYF.

The chain has TRBV12-3 or TRBV12-4 and TRBJ1-2; D gene unclear. V dropped 3 bases and J dropped 5 bases, with 10 bases sitting between them. This CDR3 comprises 13 residues. The CDR3 DNA is TGTGCCAGCAGTTTTGGTCAGGCTTATGGCTACACCTTC. This codes for CASSFGQAYGYTF.

V usage is TRBV30 and J usage is TRBJ2-4; D is unclear. V gave up 1 base and J gave up 5 bases, with 6 bases separating them. CDR3 size: 12 residues. Germline-derived CDR1 and CDR2 are GTSNPN and SVGIG (reference sequence). CDR3 protein: CAWSGTENIQYF. CDR3 DNA sequence: TGTGCCTGGAGTGGGACGGAAAACATTCAGTACTTC. Looking up the rest from reference TRBV30 and TRBJ2-4 gives the full variable domain: SQTIHQWPATLVQPVGSPLSLECTVEGTSNPNLYWYRQAAGRGLQLLFYSVGIGQISSEVPQNLSASRPQDRQFILSSKKLLLSDSGFYLCAWSGTENIQYFGAGTRLSVL.

The rearrangement links TRBV5-1 to TRBJ2-7; weak D call: TRBD2 (5 bases). The CDR3 length is 16 residues. Germline loops: CDR1 SGHRS, CDR2 YFSETQ. V was cut by 3 bases and J by 0 bases, with 16 bases left in between. CDR3 region: CASSSGSITSSYEQYF. The CDR3, as DNA: TGCGCCAGCAGCTCAGGCAGCATAACTAGCTCCTACGAGCAGTACTTC.

This clone was detected once. The chain is built from TRBV5-4 and TRBJ2-2; maybe TRBD2 (5 bases). CDR1 is SGHNT and CDR2 is YYREEE in the germline V gene (reference sequence). Deletions cut 4 bases from V and 4 bases from J, with 20 bases between. This CDR3 has 17 residues. The CDR3 sequence is CASSPQHGVIPTGELFF. In nucleotides, the CDR3 is TGTGCCAGCAGCCCCCAACACGGGGTCATCCCCACCGGGGAGCTGTTTTTT.

This clone has a handful of counts. V usage is TRBV25-1 and J usage is TRBJ2-2; D is unresolved. The CDR3 is made up of 15 amino acids. Trimming stripped 3 bases from V and 2 bases from J, with 10 bases between. CDR1 and CDR2 from the germline V gene are MGHDK and SYGVNS. The CDR3, as DNA: TGTGCCAGCAGTGACCTGGGTGGAAACACCGGGGAGCTGTTTTTT. This sequence encodes CASSDLGGNTGELFF.

The chain employs TRBV6-5 and TRBJ1-1, with TRBD1 matching 7 bases. Germline lookup yields CDR1 MNHEY and CDR2 SVGAGI. The CDR3 covers 14 residues. Trimming at V came to 6 bases and at J to 8 bases, leaving 12 bases not matched to a gene. The CDR3 DNA reads TGTGCCAGCAGGATGACAGGGCTTATAACCGAAGCTTTCTTT. It yields the protein CASRMTGLITEAFF.

The chain couples TRBV5-1 to TRBJ2-3; the D gene is possibly TRBD1 (6 bases). V was trimmed by 0 bases and J by 6 bases, leaving 20 bases between them. Germline CDR1 SGHRS, CDR2 YFSETQ. The CDR3 is 17 residues long. For the CDR3, the DNA is TGCGCCAGCAGCTTGGGGTCAGGGGCGCGATATATGGATACGCAGTATTTT. It encodes CASSLGSGARYMDTQYF.

The CDR3 sequence is CASSLGRFSYEQYF. CDR3 DNA: TGTGCCAGCAGCTTAGGGAGATTCTCCTACGAGCAGTACTTC. This sequence joins TRBV7-8 and TRBJ2-7; D is uncertain. The CDR3 runs to 14 residues. V lost 1 base and J 0 bases, leaving 7 bases between the germline ends. Germline assignment: CDR1 SGHVS and CDR2 FQNEAQ.

V and J are TRBV5-5 and TRBJ1-2; D ambiguous. Germline values: CDR1 SGHKS, CDR2 YYEKEE (reference sequence). The germline V and J ends were trimmed by 1 base and 4 bases, with 14 bases remaining between them. The CDR3 runs 15 residues. CDR3 residues: CASSLLRGYAYGYTF. The CDR3 DNA follows: TGTGCCAGCAGCTTGTTACGAGGATACGCCTATGGCTACACCTTC.

The V call is TRBV19, the J call TRBJ2-2; D not certain. Germline loops: CDR1 LNHDA, CDR2 SQIVND (reference sequence). The CDR3 is 15 residues long. V lost 1 base and J 0 bases, leaving 6 bases between the germline ends. This CDR3 is CASSIAKTNTGELFF. The CDR3 bases are TGTGCCAGTAGTATAGCCAAGACGAACACCGGGGAGCTGTTTTTT.